Presented here are 9 T cell receptor beta chains from one specimen sequenced in a study of blood T cell repertoires in COVID-19 (TCRdb year 2020). Receptor amplification or capture employed the immunoSEQ multiplex PCR assay. As stored in TCRdb, this immuneACCESS dataset retains in-frame rearrangements with V and J assigned. A fraction of the clones does not appear; measured against another copy, unresolved V genes explain less than half of the discrepancy, and the remainder lacks a known reason. In this sample the table shows about 290,000 clones, nearly 90% of which occur a single time. Roughly 10% of the sample comes from the top ten. The specimen was peripheral blood. All receptors come from a woman aged 30 to 39 with COVID-19, enrolled during active disease.

V usage is TRBV7-6 and J usage is TRBJ2-2; 7 nucleotides line up with TRBD1. There are 16 residues in the CDR3. CDR1 is SGHVS and CDR2 is FNYEAQ in the germline V gene. Losses at the gene ends were 3 bases for V and 2 bases for J; bases not matched to a gene: 6. The CDR3 here is CASSFQGQTNTGELFF. The CDR3 nucleotides are TGTGCCAGCAGCTTCCAGGGACAGACTAACACCGGGGAGCTGTTTTTT.

The V call is TRBV27, the J call TRBJ2-7, with unresolved D. The CDR3 contains 16 residues. V shed 7 bases and J shed 1 base, with 20 bases lying between them. Germline CDR1 is MNHEY and CDR2 is SMNVEV (reference sequence). This chain's CDR3 is CASTPSVGSRSYEQYF. Here the CDR3 DNA reads TGTGCCAGCACCCCGAGTGTGGGCAGCCGTTCCTACGAGCAGTACTTC.

The rearrangement uses TRBV18 and TRBJ1-2; possible D gene TRBD1, 6 bases. Looked up from germline, CDR1 is KGHSH and CDR2 is LQKENI. The CDR3 consists of 14 residues. The V end lost 3 bases, the J end lost 4 bases, and 12 bases lay between the germline ends. In DNA form, the CDR3 reads TGTGCCAGCTCACCGACGGGACATACCTATGGCTACACCTTC. It is translated as CASSPTGHTYGYTF.

Concerning this clone itself: This specimen includes other DNA sequences encoding the same CDR3. The chain couples TRBV18 to TRBJ2-3, with D possibly matching TRBD2 (7 bases). The CDR3 runs 15 residues. Germline V CDR1 and CDR2: KGHSH, LQKENI. The V gene lost 3 bases and the J gene lost 3 bases, with 13 bases spanning the gap. CDR3 nucleotides: TGTGCCAGCTCACCTCCGGGGGGCGGGACAGATACGCAGTATTTT. Residues: CASSPPGGGTDTQYF. The full variable domain, with the rest looked up from reference TRBV18 and TRBJ2-3, is NAGVMQNPRHLVRRRGQEARLRCSPMKGHSHVYWYRQLPEEGLKFMVYLQKENIIDESGMPKERFSAEFPKEGPSILRIQQVVRGDSAAYFCASSPPGGGTDTQYFGPGTRLTVL.

The J gene is TRBJ2-3, the V gene TRBV2; 9 bases align to TRBD2. CDR3 size: 14 residues. In germline, CDR1 is SNHLY, CDR2 FYNNEI. The V segment lost 5 bases and the J segment 6 bases; nucleotides outside the gene matches: 6. CDR3 nucleotides: TGTGCCAGCAGTTTTAGCGGGGGTAGGGATACGCAGTATTTT. Its protein product is CASSFSGGRDTQYF.

This clone was seen only a few times. The CDR3 DNA reads as TGTGCCAGCAGTTTATCCACAGGGGTTGGCGACTATGGCTACACCTTC. Amino acid sequence: CASSLSTGVGDYGYTF. The V gene is TRBV28, the J gene TRBJ1-2; 7 positions agree with TRBD1. J was trimmed by 3 bases and V by 1 base; bases with no gene match: 8. The germline CDR1 and CDR2 sequences are MDHEN and SYDVKM. The CDR3 is made up of 16 amino acids.

The genes are TRBV6-6 and TRBJ1-1; 9 bases are a match to TRBD1. In germline, CDR1 is MNHNY, CDR2 SVGAGI (reference sequence). This CDR3 has 15 residues. Unmatched junction bases numbered 9, after V lost 5 bases and J lost 5 bases. CDR3 region: CASSPYRGRGTEAFF. The CDR3 DNA is TGTGCCAGCAGTCCTTACAGGGGGCGAGGGACTGAAGCTTTCTTT.

For the CDR3, the DNA is TGTGCCACCAGTGGCCCTGGGACAGGGGGCTATGGCTACACCTTC. Its translation: CATSGPGTGGYGYTF. The chain joins TRBV24-1 to TRBJ1-2, with 11 bases matching TRBD1. The CDR3 is made up of 15 amino acids. Germline lookup yields CDR1 KGHDR and CDR2 SFDVKD. The V gene end was trimmed by 5 bases and the J gene end by 4 bases; junction bases not matched to a gene: 5.

J is TRBJ1-3 and V is TRBV7-2; D not certain. The CDR3 is made up of 17 amino acids. Germline loops: CDR1 SGHTA, CDR2 FQGNSA. The V and J ends lost 1 base and 0 bases respectively, with 13 bases between them. CDR3 sequence: CASSLVGGSLSGNTIYF. As DNA, the CDR3 is TGTGCCAGCAGCTTAGTTGGCGGAAGCCTCTCTGGAAACACCATATATTTT. Together with reference TRBV7-2 and TRBJ1-3, the CDR3 gives the full variable domain: GAGVSQSPSNKVTEKGKDVELRCDPISGHTALYWYRQSLGQGLEFLIYFQGNSAPDKSGLPSDRFSAERTGGSVSTLTIQRTQQEDSAVYLCASSLVGGSLSGNTIYFGEGSWLTVV.